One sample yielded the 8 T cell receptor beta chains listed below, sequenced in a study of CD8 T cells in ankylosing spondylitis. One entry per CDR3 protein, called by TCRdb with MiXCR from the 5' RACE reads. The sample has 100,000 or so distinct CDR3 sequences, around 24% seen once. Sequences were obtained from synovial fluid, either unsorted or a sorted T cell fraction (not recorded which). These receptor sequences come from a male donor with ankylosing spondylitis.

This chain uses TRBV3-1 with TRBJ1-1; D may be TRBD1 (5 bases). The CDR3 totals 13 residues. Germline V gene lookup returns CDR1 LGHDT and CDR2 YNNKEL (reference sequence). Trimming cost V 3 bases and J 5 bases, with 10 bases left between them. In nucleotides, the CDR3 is TGTGCCAGCAGCCACCAGGGATCAACTGAAGCTTTCTTT. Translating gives CASSHQGSTEAFF.

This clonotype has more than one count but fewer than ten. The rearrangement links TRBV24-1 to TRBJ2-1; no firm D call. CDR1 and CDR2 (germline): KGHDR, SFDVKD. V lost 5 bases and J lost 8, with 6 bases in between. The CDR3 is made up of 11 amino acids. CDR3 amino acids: CATSVGYEQFF. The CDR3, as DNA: TGTGCCACCAGTGTCGGGTATGAGCAGTTCTTC.

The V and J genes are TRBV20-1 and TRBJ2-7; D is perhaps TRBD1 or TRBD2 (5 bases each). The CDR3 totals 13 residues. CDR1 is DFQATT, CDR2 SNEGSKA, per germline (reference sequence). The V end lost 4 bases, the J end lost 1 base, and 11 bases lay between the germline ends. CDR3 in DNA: TGCAGTGCTATAGGGGACGGATCCTACGAGCAGTACGTC. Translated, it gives CSAIGDGSYEQYV.

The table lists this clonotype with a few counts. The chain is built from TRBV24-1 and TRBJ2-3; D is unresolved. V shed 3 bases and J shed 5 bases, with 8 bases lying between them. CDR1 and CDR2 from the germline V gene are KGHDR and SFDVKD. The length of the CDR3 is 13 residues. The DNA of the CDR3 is TGTGCCACCAGTGATACATACAGAGATACGCAGTATTTT. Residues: CATSDTYRDTQYF.

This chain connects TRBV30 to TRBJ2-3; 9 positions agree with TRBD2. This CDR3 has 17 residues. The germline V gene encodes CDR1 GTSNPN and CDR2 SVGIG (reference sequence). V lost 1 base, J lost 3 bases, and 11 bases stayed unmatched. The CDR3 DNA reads TGTGCCTGGAGTGAGGGTATTAGCGGGAGTTGGACAGATACGCAGTATTTT. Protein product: CAWSEGISGSWTDTQYF.

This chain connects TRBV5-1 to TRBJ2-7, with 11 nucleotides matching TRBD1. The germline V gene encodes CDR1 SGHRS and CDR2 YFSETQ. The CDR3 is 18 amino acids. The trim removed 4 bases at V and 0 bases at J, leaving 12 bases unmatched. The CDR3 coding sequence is TGCGCCAGCAGCCGCCAAATCCCCGGGACAGGGGGCTCCTACGAGCAGTACTTC. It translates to CASSRQIPGTGGSYEQYF.

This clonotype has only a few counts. The CDR3 region is CASSPGSDQPQHF. The CDR3 region has the DNA TGTGCCAGCTCACCAGGGTCCGATCAGCCCCAGCATTTT. V is TRBV18 and J is TRBJ1-5; the D is unclear. Between the trimmed V and J ends, which lost 2 bases and 5 bases, there was a span of 7 bases. The length of the CDR3 is 13 residues. Germline V CDR1 and CDR2: KGHSH, LQKENI.

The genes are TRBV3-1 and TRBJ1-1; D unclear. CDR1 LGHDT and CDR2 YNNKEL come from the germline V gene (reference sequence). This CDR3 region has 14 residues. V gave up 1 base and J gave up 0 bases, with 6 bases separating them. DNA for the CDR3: TGTGCCAGCAGCCAAGTCCTCCTGAACACTGAAGCTTTCTTT. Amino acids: CASSQVLLNTEAFF.